These T cell receptor beta chains were read from a single sample in a study of Tregs in tolerant kidney transplant recipients. Sequencing was performed with immunoSEQ multiplex PCR; in TCRdb, only in-frame clones are kept and a portion is missing. The sample shows around 70,000 clones, around nine tenths of them seen only once. This specimen was CD8+ T cells from blood, taken before the transplant. These TCRs come from a human donor who received a combined kidney and bone marrow transplant. Both conserved end residues are part of each CDR3. D genes are given only for firm matches. Some rows mark clone size as missing; the rest say once, few, many or name a class of expanded clone.

clone_size: -; v_call: TRBV4-1; j_call: TRBJ1-2; cdr3_length: 15; d_call: TRBD1; cdr3_aa: CASSQAGQGAYGYTF; cdr3_nt: TGCGCCAGCAGCCAAGCGGGACAGGGGGCGTATGGCTACACCTTC
clone_size: -; v_call: TRBV7-2; j_call: TRBJ2-7; cdr3_length: 13; d_call: -; cdr3_aa: CANSLAQPYEQYF; cdr3_nt: TGTGCCAACAGCTTAGCACAGCCCTACGAGCAGTACTTC
clone_size: -; v_call: TRBV27; j_call: TRBJ2-7; cdr3_length: 13; d_call: TRBD2; cdr3_aa: CASSHGGAYEQYF; cdr3_nt: TGTGCCAGCAGCCACGGGGGGGCCTACGAGCAGTACTTC
clone_size: -; v_call: TRBV27; j_call: TRBJ1-5; cdr3_length: 15; d_call: -; cdr3_aa: CASSLSRGTNQPQHF; cdr3_nt: TGTGCCAGCAGTTTATCGAGAGGAACGAATCAGCCCCAGCATTTT
clone_size: -; v_call: TRBV7-9; j_call: TRBJ2-1; cdr3_length: 14; d_call: -; cdr3_aa: CASSPPRTVNEQFF; cdr3_nt: TGTGCCAGCAGCCCGCCCCGGACAGTCAATGAGCAGTTCTTC
clone_size: -; v_call: TRBV6-5; j_call: TRBJ2-5; cdr3_length: 11; d_call: -; cdr3_aa: CASSYAETQYF; cdr3_nt: TGTGCCAGCAGTTACGCGGAGACCCAGTACTTC
clone_size: -; v_call: TRBV6-5; j_call: TRBJ2-7; cdr3_length: 12; d_call: -; cdr3_aa: CASSYQVHEQYF; cdr3_nt: TGTGCCAGCAGTTACCAGGTACACGAGCAGTACTTC
clone_size: -; v_call: TRBV28; j_call: TRBJ1-4; cdr3_length: 16; d_call: -; cdr3_aa: CASTHQMGLLNEKLFF; cdr3_nt: TGTGCCAGCACCCATCAAATGGGACTCCTGAATGAAAAACTGTTTTTT
clone_size: -; v_call: TRBV27; j_call: TRBJ2-7; cdr3_length: 14; d_call: TRBD2; cdr3_aa: CASSLAGGEGEQYF; cdr3_nt: TGTGCCAGCAGTTTGGCGGGGGGGGAGGGCGAGCAGTACTTC
clone_size: -; v_call: TRBV7-8; j_call: TRBJ2-2; cdr3_length: 15; d_call: -; cdr3_aa: CASSYNSGEAGELFF; cdr3_nt: TGTGCCAGCAGCTACAACTCAGGGGAAGCCGGGGAGCTGTTTTTT
clone_size: -; v_call: TRBV27; j_call: TRBJ2-1; cdr3_length: 13; d_call: -; cdr3_aa: CAARGSSYNEQFF; cdr3_nt: TGTGCCGCAAGGGGGTCCTCCTACAATGAGCAGTTCTTC
clone_size: -; v_call: TRBV5-5; j_call: TRBJ1-4; cdr3_length: 15; d_call: -; cdr3_aa: CASSSEQGTNEKLFF; cdr3_nt: TGTGCCAGCAGCTCAGAACAGGGCACTAATGAAAAACTGTTTTTT
clone_size: -; v_call: TRBV6-5; j_call: TRBJ2-5; cdr3_length: 16; d_call: -; cdr3_aa: CASSSSLTWRGETQYF; cdr3_nt: TGTGCCAGCAGTTCCTCCCTGACGTGGCGCGGTGAGACCCAGTACTTC
clone_size: -; v_call: TRBV6-5; j_call: TRBJ2-3; cdr3_length: 14; d_call: TRBD2; cdr3_aa: CASSSGGRTDTQYF; cdr3_nt: TGTGCCAGCTCGTCGGGGGGGCGCACAGATACGCAGTATTTT
clone_size: -; v_call: TRBV7-6; j_call: TRBJ2-1; cdr3_length: 15; d_call: -; cdr3_aa: CASSSERTDYNEQFF; cdr3_nt: TGTGCCAGCAGCTCGGAGAGGACAGACTACAATGAGCAGTTCTTC
clone_size: -; v_call: TRBV5-1; j_call: TRBJ1-5; cdr3_length: 15; d_call: -; cdr3_aa: CASSLGRGANQPQHF; cdr3_nt: TGCGCCAGCAGCTTGGGGCGGGGGGCCAATCAGCCCCAGCATTTT
clone_size: -; v_call: TRBV7-2; j_call: TRBJ2-7; cdr3_length: 15; d_call: -; cdr3_aa: CASSLRRDFSYEQYF; cdr3_nt: TGTGCCAGCAGCCTGAGGCGGGACTTCTCCTACGAGCAGTACTTC
clone_size: -; v_call: TRBV9; j_call: TRBJ2-7; cdr3_length: 15; d_call: -; cdr3_aa: CASSVGGGQSYEQYF; cdr3_nt: TGTGCCAGCAGCGTAGGCGGGGGCCAGAGCTACGAGCAGTACTTC
clone_size: -; v_call: TRBV30; j_call: TRBJ2-6; cdr3_length: 16; d_call: -; cdr3_aa: CAWADGALSGANVLTF; cdr3_nt: TGTGCCTGGGCCGACGGAGCCCTCTCTGGGGCCAACGTCCTGACTTTC
clone_size: -; v_call: TRBV4-1; j_call: TRBJ2-5; cdr3_length: 15; d_call: -; cdr3_aa: CASSQDMTRVKTQYF; cdr3_nt: TGCGCCAGCAGCCAAGATATGACTAGGGTGAAGACCCAGTACTTC
clone_size: -; v_call: TRBV2; j_call: TRBJ2-1; cdr3_length: 15; d_call: TRBD1; cdr3_aa: CASSDGQGENNEQFF; cdr3_nt: TGTGCCAGCAGTGACGGTCAGGGGGAGAACAATGAGCAGTTCTTC
clone_size: -; v_call: TRBV27; j_call: TRBJ2-7; cdr3_length: 14; d_call: TRBD1; cdr3_aa: CASSFATGSYEQYF; cdr3_nt: TGTGCCAGCAGTTTCGCGACAGGGTCCTACGAGCAGTACTTC
clone_size: few; v_call: TRBV5-6; j_call: TRBJ1-5; cdr3_length: 14; d_call: TRBD1; cdr3_aa: CASSPGQGNQPQHF; cdr3_nt: TGTGCCAGCAGCCCCGGACAGGGGAACCAGCCCCAGCATTTT
clone_size: -; v_call: TRBV19; j_call: TRBJ2-3; cdr3_length: 13; d_call: TRBD2; cdr3_aa: CATGLANTDTQYF; cdr3_nt: TGTGCCACCGGACTAGCTAACACAGATACGCAGTATTTT
clone_size: -; v_call: TRBV5-6; j_call: TRBJ2-4; cdr3_length: 16; d_call: TRBD2; cdr3_aa: CASSLASGVAKNIQYF; cdr3_nt: TGTGCCAGCAGCTTGGCTAGCGGGGTAGCCAAAAACATTCAGTACTTC
clone_size: -; v_call: TRBV29-1; j_call: TRBJ2-7; cdr3_length: 12; d_call: TRBD1; cdr3_aa: CSARQGSYEQYF; cdr3_nt: TGCAGCGCGCGACAGGGATCGTACGAGCAGTACTTC
clone_size: -; v_call: TRBV9; j_call: TRBJ2-3; cdr3_length: 13; d_call: TRBD1; cdr3_aa: CASRTGVEDTQYF; cdr3_nt: TGTGCCAGCAGGACAGGGGTTGAGGATACGCAGTATTTT
clone_size: -; v_call: TRBV4-3; j_call: TRBJ2-6; cdr3_length: 16; d_call: -; cdr3_aa: CASSPRQISGANVLTF; cdr3_nt: TGCGCCAGCAGCCCACGACAGATTTCTGGGGCCAACGTCCTGACTTTC
clone_size: -; v_call: TRBV29-1; j_call: TRBJ2-7; cdr3_length: 12; d_call: -; cdr3_aa: CSVGGGNYEQYF; cdr3_nt: TGCAGCGTTGGAGGGGGTAACTACGAGCAGTACTTC
clone_size: few; v_call: TRBV28; j_call: TRBJ1-1; cdr3_length: 13; d_call: TRBD1; cdr3_aa: CASSPRGQIEAFF; cdr3_nt: TGTGCCAGCAGTCCCAGGGGGCAGATCGAAGCTTTCTTT
clone_size: -; v_call: TRBV11-3; j_call: TRBJ2-7; cdr3_length: 11; d_call: -; cdr3_aa: CASRRGTEQYF; cdr3_nt: TGTGCCAGCAGGCGGGGGACAGAGCAGTACTTC
clone_size: -; v_call: TRBV5-4; j_call: TRBJ1-2; cdr3_length: 12; d_call: -; cdr3_aa: CASSLGRDGYTF; cdr3_nt: TGTGCCAGCAGCTTGGGCAGGGATGGCTACACCTTC
clone_size: -; v_call: TRBV11-2; j_call: TRBJ1-3; cdr3_length: 16; d_call: -; cdr3_aa: CASSKSGRVPGNTIYF; cdr3_nt: TGTGCCAGCAGCAAATCGGGGAGGGTCCCTGGAAACACCATATATTTT
clone_size: -; v_call: TRBV2; j_call: TRBJ1-2; cdr3_length: 12; d_call: TRBD1; cdr3_aa: CASRDRMGGYTF; cdr3_nt: TGTGCCAGCAGGGACAGGATGGGTGGCTACACCTTC
clone_size: -; v_call: TRBV7-6; j_call: TRBJ1-6; cdr3_length: 17; d_call: -; cdr3_aa: CASSLGARISYNSPLHF; cdr3_nt: TGTGCCAGCAGCTTAGGAGCGCGCATCTCCTATAATTCACCCCTCCACTTT
clone_size: -; v_call: TRBV9; j_call: TRBJ2-1; cdr3_length: 15; d_call: -; cdr3_aa: CASSAGGRREGRQFF; cdr3_nt: TGTGCCAGCAGCGCAGGGGGCAGGAGGGAGGGCAGGCAGTTCTTC
clone_size: -; v_call: TRBV4-2; j_call: TRBJ2-5; cdr3_length: 13; d_call: -; cdr3_aa: CASSQTSSETQYF; cdr3_nt: TGTGCCAGCAGTCAGACTAGTTCTGAGACCCAGTACTTC
clone_size: -; v_call: TRBV27; j_call: TRBJ2-7; cdr3_length: 13; d_call: TRBD1; cdr3_aa: CASKGTAPYEQYF; cdr3_nt: TGTGCCAGCAAAGGGACAGCTCCCTACGAGCAGTACTTC
clone_size: -; v_call: TRBV21-1; j_call: TRBJ2-3; cdr3_length: 16; d_call: -; cdr3_aa: CASSSGSKVLGDTQYF; cdr3_nt: TGTGCCAGCAGCTCCGGGTCCAAAGTCCTTGGGGATACGCAGTATTTT
clone_size: -; v_call: TRBV27; j_call: TRBJ2-1; cdr3_length: 12; d_call: -; cdr3_aa: CASSSTANEQFF; cdr3_nt: TGTGCCAGCAGTTCGACTGCTAATGAGCAGTTCTTC
clone_size: -; v_call: TRBV7-9; j_call: TRBJ2-5; cdr3_length: 14; d_call: -; cdr3_aa: CASSHEYGQETQYF; cdr3_nt: TGTGCCAGCAGCCACGAATACGGCCAAGAGACCCAGTACTTC
clone_size: -; v_call: TRBV4-1; j_call: TRBJ2-1; cdr3_length: 16; d_call: TRBD2; cdr3_aa: CASSHRLAGYYNEQFF; cdr3_nt: TGCGCCAGCAGCCATCGGCTAGCGGGATATTACAATGAGCAGTTCTTC
clone_size: -; v_call: TRBV4-3; j_call: TRBJ2-3; cdr3_length: 14; d_call: -; cdr3_aa: CASSRGTPRGTQYF; cdr3_nt: TGCGCCAGCAGCAGAGGGACCCCCAGGGGTACGCAGTATTTT
clone_size: once; v_call: TRBV9; j_call: TRBJ1-2; cdr3_length: 14; d_call: -; cdr3_aa: CASSVTGSLYGYTF; cdr3_nt: TGTGCCAGCAGCGTTACAGGGTCCCTCTATGGCTACACCTTC
clone_size: -; v_call: TRBV14; j_call: TRBJ2-2; cdr3_length: 18; d_call: -; cdr3_aa: CASSQVADTTPNTGELFF; cdr3_nt: TGTGCCAGCAGCCAAGTAGCGGACACAACTCCGAACACCGGGGAGCTGTTTTTT
clone_size: -; v_call: TRBV10-3; j_call: TRBJ1-5; cdr3_length: 15; d_call: TRBD1; cdr3_aa: CAISDPGQFEEPQHF; cdr3_nt: TGTGCCATCAGTGACCCGGGACAGTTCGAGGAGCCCCAGCATTTT
clone_size: -; v_call: TRBV13; j_call: TRBJ1-2; cdr3_length: 15; d_call: -; cdr3_aa: CASSRRGGVPDGYTF; cdr3_nt: TGTGCCAGCAGCCGTAGGGGGGGCGTGCCTGATGGCTACACCTTC
clone_size: -; v_call: TRBV9; j_call: TRBJ2-1; cdr3_length: 15; d_call: TRBD1; cdr3_aa: CASSTQDRIYNEQFF; cdr3_nt: TGTGCCAGCAGTACCCAGGACAGGATCTACAATGAGCAGTTCTTC